This is a list of T cell receptor beta chains from one sample in a study of blood T cell repertoires in COVID-19. TCRdb keeps only in-frame clones here, not all; method: immunoSEQ multiplex PCR. The profile shows around 150,000 clones, 80% to 90% of them singletons. The source material was peripheral blood. The origin of the receptors is a man aged 55 to 69 with acute or convalescent COVID-19. CDR3s include the opening cysteine and the closing phenylalanine or tryptophan. A D gene is named only where the DNA matches it firmly. Some rows mark clone size as missing; the rest say once, few, many or name a class of expanded clone.

V gene	clone size	J gene	D gene	CDR3 protein	CDR3 DNA
TRBV19	few	TRBJ2-3	NA	CATSTLEGGGPGDTQYF	TGTGCCACCAGTACTCTTGAAGGGGGAGGGCCAGGAGATACGCAGTATTTT
TRBV7-9	NA	TRBJ1-1	NA	CASSLGVGSAFF	TGTGCCAGCAGCTTAGGAGTCGGGAGTGCTTTCTTT
TRBV5-1	NA	TRBJ2-7	NA	CASSSTGSSYEQYF	TGCGCCAGCAGCAGTACAGGAAGCTCCTACGAGCAGTACTTC
TRBV7-9	NA	TRBJ2-7	NA	CASSWVTGTYSYEQYF	TGTGCCAGCAGCTGGGTTACAGGGACGTACTCCTACGAGCAGTACTTC
TRBV27	NA	TRBJ2-3	TRBD1	CASSLLGVQGGKDTQYF	TGTGCCAGCAGCCTACTCGGCGTACAGGGGGGAAAAGATACGCAGTATTTT
TRBV19	NA	TRBJ2-3	TRBD1	CASTLRQGPGDTQYF	TGTGCCAGTACCCTAAGACAGGGTCCAGGAGATACGCAGTATTTT
TRBV5-1	NA	TRBJ2-1	NA	CASSLRTSGDEQFF	TGCGCCAGCAGCTTGCGGACATCTGGGGATGAGCAGTTCTTC
TRBV28	NA	TRBJ1-2	TRBD1	CASSSPDREGDGYTF	TGTGCCAGCAGTTCCCCGGACAGGGAGGGCGATGGCTACACCTTC
TRBV6-5	NA	TRBJ1-5	NA	CASGNRVNQPQHF	TGTGCCAGCGGAAACAGGGTCAATCAGCCCCAGCATTTT
TRBV18	NA	TRBJ2-2	TRBD2	CASSLSQGLAGTNTGELFF	TGTGCCAGCTCACTATCTCAGGGACTAGCGGGAACGAACACCGGGGAGCTGTTTTTT
TRBV7-2	once	TRBJ2-1	TRBD2	CASSTRASGRVYNEQFF	TGTGCCAGCAGCACCCGGGCTAGCGGGAGGGTATACAATGAGCAGTTCTTC
TRBV2	NA	TRBJ2-7	TRBD1	CASRKTGNYYEQYF	TGTGCCAGCAGGAAGACAGGGAACTACTACGAGCAGTACTTC